This is a list of T cell receptor beta chains from one sample in a study of blood T cell dynamics during melanoma immunotherapy. This table comes from immunoSEQ multiplex PCR, and its TCRdb copy is limited to in-frame clones, with some not included. Of 15,000 to 20,000 clones listed, approximately 94% are singletons. The sequences come from effector memory CD8+ T cells from blood, collected from a patient treated with checkpoint blockade. These receptors were collected from a human donor with melanoma. Both conserved end residues are part of each CDR3. The D gene is left open where the match is weak. Expanded clones get a size class; other rows say once, few or many, or leave the size out.

J gene | V gene | clone size | D gene | CDR3 length | CDR3 DNA | CDR3 protein
TRBJ2-3 | TRBV9 | once | NA | 15 | TGTGCCAGCAGCGTAGCGGGTGCTAGCACAGATACGCAGTATTTT | CASSVAGASTDTQYF
TRBJ2-1 | TRBV7-6 | NA | TRBD2 | 16 | TGTGCCAGCAGCTTATTTAGCGGGAGCCCCTACAATGAGCAGTTCTTC | CASSLFSGSPYNEQFF
TRBJ1-2 | TRBV27 | NA | NA | 14 | TGTGCCAGCAACGGGGCAGGGGCGAACTATGGCTACACCTTC | CASNGAGANYGYTF
TRBJ2-3 | TRBV7-3 | NA | TRBD2 | 18 | TGTGCCAGCAGCTTAAGGGGAAGCGGGAGGGCCCCCACAGATACGCAGTATTTT | CASSLRGSGRAPTDTQYF
TRBJ1-2 | TRBV7-3 | NA | TRBD1 | 16 | TGTGCCAGCAGCTCCCTGGGCCAGACAGGGAACTATGGCTACACCTTC | CASSSLGQTGNYGYTF
TRBJ1-5 | TRBV19 | NA | TRBD1 | 14 | TGTGCCAGTAGTTGGCGGCAGGGGGCCCAGCCCCAGCATTTT | CASSWRQGAQPQHF
TRBJ1-2 | TRBV6-1 | once | NA | 12 | TGTGCCAGCCGGGACACTAACTATGGCTACACCTTC | CASRDTNYGYTF
TRBJ2-2 | TRBV9 | NA | NA | 16 | TGTGCCGGCAGCGCTACAAGGACAGTCAACACCGGGGAGCTGTTTTTT | CAGSATRTVNTGELFF
TRBJ1-2 | TRBV19 | NA | NA | 14 | TGTGCCAGTAACGACCGGAATCCCAACTATGGCTACACCTTC | CASNDRNPNYGYTF
TRBJ2-7 | TRBV11-2 | NA | TRBD1 | 14 | TGTGCCAGCAGCTTCGGGACAGACACCTACGAGCAGTACTTC | CASSFGTDTYEQYF
TRBJ2-1 | TRBV27 | NA | TRBD2 | 15 | TGTGCCAGCCGACTAGCGGGATATCTTCTGGATGAGCAGTTCTTC | CASRLAGYLLDEQFF